The source of this TCR beta chain is a study of T cell repertoires in cytomegalovirus infection. Study in general: Epitope selection comprised recently identified HLA-C-restricted CMV epitopes and well-studied HLA-B-restricted CMV epitopes. Indications of both CMV infection and matching HLA type were provided by public TCR beta signatures. Study-wide results and limits: Ex vivo responses were dominated by HLA-C-restricted CMV-specific TCR beta clonotypes. Of the TCR beta families, the public ones yielded a cumulative frequency that identified carriers of CMV plus the relevant HLA.

A remark on this clonotype: The antigen remains unidentified.

TCRdb analysed the reads with MiXCR anew, one entry per CDR3 protein. The sample lists about 85,000 distinct CDR3 sequences; roughly half were seen once. The TCR was taken from a human donor in good health (CMV status not recorded). Some clones in this sample may be carry-over from other donors' samples. The sample consisted of CD8+ T cells from cultured PBMCs, taken from culture after CMV antigen stimulation.

CDR3 amino acids: CASSLGTSGRSDEQFF. The CDR3 region has the DNA TGTGCCAGCAGCTTAGGGACTAGCGGGAGGTCCGATGAGCAGTTCTTC. The chain couples TRBV11-3 to TRBJ2-1; 14 positions match TRBD2. CDR1 is SGHNT, CDR2 YENEEA, per germline. CDR3 size: 16 residues. Trimming cost V 1 base and J 8 bases; bases outside gene matches: 4.